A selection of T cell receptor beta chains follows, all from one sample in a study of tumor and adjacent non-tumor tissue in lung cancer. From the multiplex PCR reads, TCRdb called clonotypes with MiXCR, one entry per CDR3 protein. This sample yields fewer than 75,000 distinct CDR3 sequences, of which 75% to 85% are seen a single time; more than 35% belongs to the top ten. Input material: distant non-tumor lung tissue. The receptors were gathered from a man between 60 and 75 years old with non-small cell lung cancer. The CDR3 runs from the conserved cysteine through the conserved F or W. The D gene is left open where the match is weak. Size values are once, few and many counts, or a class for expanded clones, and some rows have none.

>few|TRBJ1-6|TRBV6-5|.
TGTGCCAGCAGTTTTCGACAGAGTAATTCACCCTTCCACTTT
CASSFRQSNSPFHF
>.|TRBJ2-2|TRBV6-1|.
TGTGCCAGCAGTGGGTTAGGCACCACCTCAACCGGGGGGCTGTTTTTC
CASSGLGTTSTGGLFF
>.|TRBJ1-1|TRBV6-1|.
TGTGCCAGTACCCAGCAAATTTTGAACAGTGAAGCTTTCTTT
CASTQQILNSEAFF
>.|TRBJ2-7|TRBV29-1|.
TGTAGCGCCCAGAATAATGGCAACTATGAGCGGTACTTC
CSAQNNGNYERYF
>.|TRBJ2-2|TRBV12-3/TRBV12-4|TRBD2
TGTGCCAGCAGTTTATTAGCGGGAGTGAATACCGGGGAGCTGTTTTTT
CASSLLAGVNTGELFF
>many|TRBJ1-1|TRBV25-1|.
TGTGCCAGCCAAATGGGGGAGAACACTGAAGCTTTCTTT
CASQMGENTEAFF
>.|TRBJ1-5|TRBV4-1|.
TGCGCCAGCAGCCCGGAGGGAGGGAGTGGCCAGCCCCAGCATTTT
CASSPEGGSGQPQHF
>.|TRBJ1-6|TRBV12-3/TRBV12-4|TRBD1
TGTGGCAGCAGTGAGTCGGGACAGCCGAATTCACCCCTCCACTTT
CGSSESGQPNSPLHF
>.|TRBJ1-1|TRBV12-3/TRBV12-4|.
TGCGCCAGCAGACCGGGTCGGGGTCGGACCACTGAAGCCTTCTTT
CASRPGRGRTTEAFF
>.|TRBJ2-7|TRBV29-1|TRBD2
TGCAGCGTGTCAGCGGGAGCTGAGCAGTACTTC
CSVSAGAEQYF
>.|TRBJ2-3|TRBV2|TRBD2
TGTACCAGCAGGACTAGCGGCTATGAAGATACGCAGTATTTT
CTSRTSGYEDTQYF
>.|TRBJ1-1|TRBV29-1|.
TGCAGCAGATCAGGAGAGAGGGACACTGAAGCTTTCTTT
CSRSGERDTEAFF
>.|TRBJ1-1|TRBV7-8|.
TGTGCCATCAGCCCCTCTCCCCGAGTGCTAGATTTCTTT
CAISPSPRVLDFF
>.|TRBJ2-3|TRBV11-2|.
TGTGCCAGCAGCTTTAGCGGTTACACAGATACACAGTATTTT
CASSFSGYTDTQYF
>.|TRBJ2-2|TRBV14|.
TGTGTCAGCATGCAAACAGGGCCGAACACCCGGGAGCTGTTTTTT
CVSMQTGPNTRELFF
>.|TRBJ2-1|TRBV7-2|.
TGTGTCAGCGGCCTTGGGATCTACAAAGAGCAGTTCTTC
CVSGLGIYKEQFF
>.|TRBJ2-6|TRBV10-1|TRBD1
TGCGCCAGCAGTTCGGGACAGTCACGTGGGGTCAACGTCCTGACTTTC
CASSSGQSRGVNVLTF
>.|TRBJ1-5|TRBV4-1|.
TGCGCCAGCAGCCGGCTTTCAGGAGTCGATCAGCCCCTGCATTTT
CASSRLSGVDQPLHF
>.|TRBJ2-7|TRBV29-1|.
TGCAACGTAACAAGGGGGGGACAGGATTCCCACGAGCAGTACTTC
CNVTRGGQDSHEQYF
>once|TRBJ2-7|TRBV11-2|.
TGTGCCAGCAGCTTAGGGGACGGAGTCTACGAGCAGTACTTC
CASSLGDGVYEQYF
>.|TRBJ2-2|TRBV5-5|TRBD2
TGTGCCAGCAACTTGGCTAGCGGGGCCCCGAACACCGAGGAGCTGTTTTTT
CASNLASGAPNTEELFF
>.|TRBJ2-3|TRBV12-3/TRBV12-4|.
TGTGCAAGCAGTTTAGGGGCGGGATTCGTAGATACGCAGTATTTT
CASSLGAGFVDTQYF
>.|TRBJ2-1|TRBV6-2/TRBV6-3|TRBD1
TGTGCCACCTGTAGACAGGGCTTCTACAATGAGCAGTTCTTC
CATCRQGFYNEQFF
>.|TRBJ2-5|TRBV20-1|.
TGTAGTGCACAGCCGACCCAGTACTTC
CSAQPTQYF
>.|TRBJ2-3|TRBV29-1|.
TGCAGCGTTGGGGCGAGAGGCATTGGAGGCACAGATACGCAGTATTTT
CSVGARGIGGTDTQYF
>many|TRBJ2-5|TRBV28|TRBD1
TGTGCCAGCAGGACAGGGGACGAGACCCAGTACTTC
CASRTGDETQYF
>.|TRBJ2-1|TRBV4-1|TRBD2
TGCGCCAGCAGCGACTTACCAGCGGGAGGACCGGGTGAGCAGTTCTTC
CASSDLPAGGPGEQFF
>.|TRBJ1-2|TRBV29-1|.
TGCAGCGTTCCGGTAGACTATTGCTACACCTTC
CSVPVDYCYTF
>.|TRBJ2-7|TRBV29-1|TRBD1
TGCAACGCCACAGGGGATCCCGAGCAGTACTTC
CNATGDPEQYF
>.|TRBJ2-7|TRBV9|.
TGTGCCAGCAGCGTAGAGTCGTATAGCGCGAGGTCCTACGAGCAGTACTTC
CASSVESYSARSYEQYF
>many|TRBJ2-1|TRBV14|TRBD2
TGTGCCAGCAGCCAGCCTAGCGGGATTAGGAATGAGCAGTTCTTC
CASSQPSGIRNEQFF
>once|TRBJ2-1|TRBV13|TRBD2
TGTGCCAGCATCTTGCGGACTAGTGCCTGGAATGAGCAGTTCTTC
CASILRTSAWNEQFF
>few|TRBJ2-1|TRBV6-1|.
TGTGCCAGCAGTGAAGCGGCGTCCGCGTACATCGAGCAGTTCTTC
CASSEAASAYIEQFF
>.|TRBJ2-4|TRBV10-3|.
TGTGCCATCAGAACCCGACGGCCCCCTGTACATATGGCCAAAAACATTCAGTACTTC
CAIRTRRPPVHMAKNIQYF
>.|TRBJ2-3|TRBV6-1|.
TGTGCCAGTAGTGAACTTCAGGGTAGCACAGATGCGCGGTATTTT
CASSELQGSTDARYF
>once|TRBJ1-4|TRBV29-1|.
TGCAGCGCTGAAGATCTAAAGGGTGCGGATGAAAAACTGTTTTTT
CSAEDLKGADEKLFF
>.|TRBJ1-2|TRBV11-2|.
TGTGCCAGGAGCTCCCAATTGGACTATGGCTACGCCTTC
CARSSQLDYGYAF
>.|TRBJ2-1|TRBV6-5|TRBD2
TGTGTCATCAGTTACTCGCCCCTCGCGGGAGTCTACAATGAGCAGTTCTTC
CVISYSPLAGVYNEQFF
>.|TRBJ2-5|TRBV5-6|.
TGCGCCAGCAGCTTCCGGTTCCAAGAGACCCAGCACTTC
CASSFRFQETQHF
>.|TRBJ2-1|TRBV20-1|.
TGCAGTACTAGTGAACCGGGGCCCTACAATGGGCAGTTCTTC
CSTSEPGPYNGQFF
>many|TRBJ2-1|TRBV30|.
TGTGCCTGGAGTGTAGTCCAGGGAAATGAGCAGTTCTTC
CAWSVVQGNEQFF
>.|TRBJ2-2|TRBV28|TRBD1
TGTGTCAGTAGTGATCCGGGACAGGGATTAGCCGGGGAGCTGTTTTTT
CVSSDPGQGLAGELFF
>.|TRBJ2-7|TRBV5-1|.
TGCGCCAACAGCTTGGAGCTAGGGGTAGACGAGCATTACTTC
CANSLELGVDEHYF